This T cell receptor beta chain originates from a study of T cell repertoires in cytomegalovirus infection. Turning to the study itself: The study used recently identified HLA-C-restricted and well-studied HLA-B-restricted CMV epitopes. Indications of both CMV infection and matching HLA type were provided by public TCR beta signatures.

This clonotype was counted at least ten times. Its matching antigen is unknown. One entry per CDR3 protein, called by TCRdb with MiXCR from the reads. The sample shows about 110,000 distinct CDR3 sequences, about 30% of them seen only once. Findings and caveats of the study: In two of eight donors, the top clonotype was HLA-C-restricted CMV-specific. Cumulative frequency (of public TCR beta family members) identified carriers of CMV plus the relevant HLA.

With 9 bases removed from V and 3 bases from J, the gap between germline ends came to 11 bases. From germline, CDR1 is LNHDA and CDR2 SQIVND (reference sequence). The CDR3 is 12 amino acids. The starting material was CD8+ T cells from cultured PBMCs, obtained from culture after CMV antigen stimulation. V gene TRBV19 combines with J gene TRBJ1-1; a possible D gene is TRBD1 (5 bases). The sequence was collected from a human donor in good health (CMV status not recorded). Some clones in this sample may be carry-over from other donors' samples. Here the CDR3 DNA reads TGTGCCAGCTACAGACAGCACACTGAAGCTTTCTTT. Protein sequence: CASYRQHTEAFF.